This T cell receptor (beta chain) was recovered during a study of blood T cell repertoires in COVID-19 (dated by TCRdb to the early 2020s). With regard to the full study: Samples from collaborators originated in the United States, Italy and Spain and spanned both the acute and convalescent phases of COVID-19. The repertoires were released in a freely available public database intended as a resource for research on the immune response to SARS-CoV-2. Samples were obtained from the ongoing ImmuneRACE study (first 160 participants) and from about 1,300 subjects provided by 6 global collaborators. Where available, HLA class I and class II types were obtained from metadata supplied by the sample provider rather than from assay-based typing. The dataset comprised deeply sampled blood TCRbeta repertoires from subjects exposed to, actively infected with, or recovered from COVID-19. The material from the prospective study consisted of cDNA or gDNA derived from T cells, B-cell-depleted T cells, or PBMCs. Sample metadata almost always included a de-identified subject ID, COVID-19 status, age in years and sex.

A note on this clone: Its antigen is still unknown. No base quality values were provided; no much bigger clone lies one nucleotide off.

The collaborating institutions used their own protocols to collect whole blood in K2EDTA tubes. For TCRbeta analysis, collaborator samples were shipped as frozen whole blood, as isolated PBMCs, or as DNA extracted from either sample type. Findings and caveats that apply to the study as a whole: The quantity of clinical and demographic metadata differed by source and by participant and was supplied without curation.

The immunoSEQ Assay, a bias-controlled multiplex PCR, was used to amplify TCRbeta CDR3 regions from genomic DNA. On the authors' methods: The number of nucleated cells in each sample was estimated by amplification of reference gene primers within the assay. To quantify the absolute abundance of each unique TCRbeta CDR3 rearrangement, sequence reads were collapsed and filtered. For each sample, productive Simpson clonality was calculated by taking the square root of Simpson's diversity index across productive rearrangements. This is the immuneACCESS table as TCRdb keeps it, with only in-frame sequences that have V and J called. A part of the clones is gone; compared with another copy, unresolved V genes explain less than half, and the rest is unexplained. The V and J calls and clone size are taken from that table; D and trimming were inferred from the DNA. The sample profile shows about 150,000 clones; 65% to 90% of them were found once. The ten top clones hold around 7.2% of the sample.

According to the germline V gene, CDR1 reads SGHTA and CDR2 reads FQGNSA. After removal of 7 bases from V and 1 base from J, the junction retains 6 bases not matched to a gene. The CDR3 contains 14 residues, cysteine and phenylalanine counted. Only the CDR3 DNA is retained, 42 bases long and in frame from the first base. The clonotype comes from a woman aged 45-65 years in a cohort sampled during active or convalescent COVID-19. Material: peripheral blood. In this chain, TRBV7-2 is recombined with TRBJ2-5; TRBD1 fits 7 bases in the junction. The CDR3 protein is CASTLGTAQETQYF. The nucleotides read TGTGCCAGCACCCTCGGGACAGCCCAAGAGACCCAGTACTTC.